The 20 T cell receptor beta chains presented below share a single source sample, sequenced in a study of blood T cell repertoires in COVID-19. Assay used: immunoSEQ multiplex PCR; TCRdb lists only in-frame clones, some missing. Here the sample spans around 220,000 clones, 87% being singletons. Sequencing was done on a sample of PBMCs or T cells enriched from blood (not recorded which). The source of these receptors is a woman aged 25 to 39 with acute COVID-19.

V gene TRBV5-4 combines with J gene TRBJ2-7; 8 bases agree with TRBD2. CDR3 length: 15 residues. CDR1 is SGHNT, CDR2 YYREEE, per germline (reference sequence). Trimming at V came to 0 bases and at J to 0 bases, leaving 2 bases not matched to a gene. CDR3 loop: CASSLAGGPSYEQYF. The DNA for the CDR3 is TGTGCCAGCAGCTTGGCGGGAGGGCCCTCCTACGAGCAGTACTTC.

CDR3 nucleotides: TGTGCCAGCAGTTCGGGACTAGCGCTTTCCTACAATGAGCAGTTCTTC. It is translated as CASSSGLALSYNEQFF. The chain combines TRBV6-2 or TRBV6-3 with TRBJ2-1, with 10 positions matching TRBD2. Looked up from germline, CDR1 is MNHEY and CDR2 is SVGEGT. V shed 4 bases, J shed 1 base, and the junction held 4 bases outside the gene matches. The length of the CDR3 is 16 residues.

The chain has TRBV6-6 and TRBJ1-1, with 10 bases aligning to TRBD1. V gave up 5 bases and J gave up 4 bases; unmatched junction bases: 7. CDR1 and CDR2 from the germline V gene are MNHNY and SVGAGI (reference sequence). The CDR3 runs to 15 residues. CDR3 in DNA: TGTGCCAGCAGTGACCGGGACAGGGGTTTCACTGAAGCTTTCTTT. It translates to CASSDRDRGFTEAFF.

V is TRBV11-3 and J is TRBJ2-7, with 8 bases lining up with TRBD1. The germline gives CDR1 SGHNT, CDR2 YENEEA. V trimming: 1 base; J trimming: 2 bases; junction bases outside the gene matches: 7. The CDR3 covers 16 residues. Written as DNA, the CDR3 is TGTGCCAGCAGCTTAGTAAAACAGGGGGACCCCTACGAGCAGTACTTC. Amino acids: CASSLVKQGDPYEQYF.

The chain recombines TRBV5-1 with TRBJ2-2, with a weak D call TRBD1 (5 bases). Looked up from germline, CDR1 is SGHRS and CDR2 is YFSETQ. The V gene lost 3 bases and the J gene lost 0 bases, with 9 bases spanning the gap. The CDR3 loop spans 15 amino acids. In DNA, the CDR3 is TGCGCCAGCAGCTCGGACACCCCGAACACCGGGGAGCTGTTTTTT. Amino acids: CASSSDTPNTGELFF.

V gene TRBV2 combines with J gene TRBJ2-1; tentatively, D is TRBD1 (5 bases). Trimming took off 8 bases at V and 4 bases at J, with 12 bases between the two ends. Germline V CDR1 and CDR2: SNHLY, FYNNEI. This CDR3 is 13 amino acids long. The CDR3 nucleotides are TGTGCCAGCTCTACAGGTGTTTACAATGAGCAGTTCTTC. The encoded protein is CASSTGVYNEQFF.

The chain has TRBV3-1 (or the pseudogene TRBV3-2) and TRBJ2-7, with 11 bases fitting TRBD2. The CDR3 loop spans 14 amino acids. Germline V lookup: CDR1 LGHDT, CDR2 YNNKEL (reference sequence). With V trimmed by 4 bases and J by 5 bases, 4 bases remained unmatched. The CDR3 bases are TGTGCCAGCAGCCCGACTAGCGGGACCCACGAGCAGTACTTC. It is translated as CASSPTSGTHEQYF.

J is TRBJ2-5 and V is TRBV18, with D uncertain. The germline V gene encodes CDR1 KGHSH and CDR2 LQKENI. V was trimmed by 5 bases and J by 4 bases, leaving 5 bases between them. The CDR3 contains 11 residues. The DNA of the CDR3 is TGTGCCAGCTCATCGTCAGAGACCCAGTACTTC. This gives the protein CASSSSETQYF.

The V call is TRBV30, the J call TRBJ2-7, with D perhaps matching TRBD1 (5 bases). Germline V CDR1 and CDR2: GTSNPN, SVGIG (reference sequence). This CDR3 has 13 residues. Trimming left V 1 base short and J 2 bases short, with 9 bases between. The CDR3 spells CAWSEGITYEQYF. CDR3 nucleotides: TGTGCCTGGAGTGAGGGGATCACCTACGAGCAGTACTTC. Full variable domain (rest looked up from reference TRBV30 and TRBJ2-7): SQTIHQWPATLVQPVGSPLSLECTVEGTSNPNLYWYRQAAGRGLQLLFYSVGIGQISSEVPQNLSASRPQDRQFILSSKKLLLSDSGFYLCAWSEGITYEQYFGPGTRLTVT.

The CDR3 DNA follows: TGTGCCAGCAGCTCCTCCGGGACAGCCTACAATGAGCAGTTCTTC. It specifies CASSSSGTAYNEQFF. The chain joins TRBV7-3 to TRBJ2-1; 7 nucleotides line up with TRBD1. This CDR3 contains 15 residues. CDR1 SGHTA and CDR2 FQGTGA come from the germline V gene. V dropped 4 bases and J dropped 2; count of bases not matched to a gene: 5.

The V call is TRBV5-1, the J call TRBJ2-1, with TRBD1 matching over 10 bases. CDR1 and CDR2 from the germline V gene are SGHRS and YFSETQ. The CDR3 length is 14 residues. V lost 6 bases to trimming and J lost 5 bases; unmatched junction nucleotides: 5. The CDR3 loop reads CASTGQGLNNEQFF. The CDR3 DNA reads TGCGCCAGCACGGGACAGGGGTTGAACAATGAGCAGTTCTTC.

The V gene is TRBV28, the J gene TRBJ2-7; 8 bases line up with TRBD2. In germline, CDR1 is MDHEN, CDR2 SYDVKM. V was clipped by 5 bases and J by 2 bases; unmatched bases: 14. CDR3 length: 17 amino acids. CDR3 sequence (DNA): TGTGCCAGCAGTCAACACGCCCCCGGGACTAGAGCCTACGAGCAGTACTTC. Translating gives CASSQHAPGTRAYEQYF.

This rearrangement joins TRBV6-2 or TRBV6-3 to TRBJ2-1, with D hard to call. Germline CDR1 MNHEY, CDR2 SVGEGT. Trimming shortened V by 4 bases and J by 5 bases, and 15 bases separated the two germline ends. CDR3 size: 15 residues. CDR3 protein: CASSSRLVLDNEQFF. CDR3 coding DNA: TGTGCCAGCAGTTCGCGCCTAGTGCTGGACAATGAGCAGTTCTTC.

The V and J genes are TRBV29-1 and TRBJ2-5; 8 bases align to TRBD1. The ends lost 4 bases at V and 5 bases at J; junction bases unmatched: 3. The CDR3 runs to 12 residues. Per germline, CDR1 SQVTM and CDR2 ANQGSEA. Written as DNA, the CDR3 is TGCAGCGTTGGATACAGGGGGGAGACCCAGTACTTC. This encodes CSVGYRGETQYF. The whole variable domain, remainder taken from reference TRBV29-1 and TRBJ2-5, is SAVISQKPSRDICQRGTSLTIQCQVDSQVTMMFWYRQQPGQSLTLIATANQGSEATYESGFVIDKFPISRPNLTFSTLTVSNMSPEDSSIYLCSVGYRGETQYFGPGTRLLVL.

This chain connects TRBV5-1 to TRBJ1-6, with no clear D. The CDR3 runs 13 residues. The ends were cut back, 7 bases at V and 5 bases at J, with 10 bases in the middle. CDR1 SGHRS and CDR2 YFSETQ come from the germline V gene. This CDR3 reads CASSGGDNSPLHF. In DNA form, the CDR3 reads TGCGCCAGCTCGGGAGGAGATAATTCACCCCTCCACTTT.

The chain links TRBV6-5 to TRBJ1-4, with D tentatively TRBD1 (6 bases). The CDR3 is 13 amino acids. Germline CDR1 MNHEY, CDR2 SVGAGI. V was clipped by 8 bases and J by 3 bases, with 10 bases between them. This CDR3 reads CASGGQPNEKLFF. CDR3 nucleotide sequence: TGTGCCAGCGGAGGACAGCCTAATGAAAAACTGTTTTTT.

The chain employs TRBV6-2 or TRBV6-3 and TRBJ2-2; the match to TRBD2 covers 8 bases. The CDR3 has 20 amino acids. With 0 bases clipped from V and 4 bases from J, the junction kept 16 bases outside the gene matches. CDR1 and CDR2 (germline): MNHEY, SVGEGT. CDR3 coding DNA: TGTGCCAGCAGTTACTCGTACGGGGGGGAGTTGAATACAGTCACCGGGGAGCTGTTTTTT. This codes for CASSYSYGGELNTVTGELFF.

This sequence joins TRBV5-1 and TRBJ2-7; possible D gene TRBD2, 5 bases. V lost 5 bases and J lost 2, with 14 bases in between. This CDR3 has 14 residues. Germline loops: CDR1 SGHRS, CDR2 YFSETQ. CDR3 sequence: CASSTGSQTYEQYF. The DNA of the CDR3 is TGCGCCAGCAGTACGGGGTCACAGACCTACGAGCAGTACTTC.

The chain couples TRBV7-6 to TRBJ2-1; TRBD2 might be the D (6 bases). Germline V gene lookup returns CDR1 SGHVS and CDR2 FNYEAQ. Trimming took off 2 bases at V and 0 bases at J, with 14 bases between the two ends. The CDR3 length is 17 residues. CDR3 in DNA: TGTGCCAGCAGCTTACTAAGCGGGCACAACTCCTACAATGAGCAGTTCTTC. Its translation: CASSLLSGHNSYNEQFF.

The CDR3 is CASSQKGLGEAFF. DNA for the CDR3: TGTGCCAGCAGCCAAAAGGGGCTGGGTGAAGCTTTCTTT. This rearrangement joins TRBV14 to TRBJ1-1; D perhaps matches TRBD1 (5 bases). Per the germline V gene, CDR1 is SGHDN and CDR2 is FVKESK. This CDR3 spans 13 amino acids. V was shortened by 2 bases and J by 7 bases, with 11 bases between the two germline ends.